These 32 T cell receptor beta chains were sequenced from one sample in a study of neoadjuvant nivolumab and ipilimumab in lung cancer. Only in-frame clones appear in the TCRdb table, and some are missing; sequencing was by immunoSEQ multiplex PCR. The profile shows approximately 20,000 clones, 87% of them singletons. This specimen was peripheral blood, taken before neoadjuvant nivolumab, alone or with ipilimumab. The origin of the receptors is an adult with non-small cell lung cancer.

The rearrangement joins TRBV5-6 to TRBJ2-7, with TRBD2 identical over 7 bases. V shed 4 bases and J 5 bases; nucleotides not matched to a gene: 6. The CDR3 loop spans 13 amino acids. Germline CDR1 reads SGHDT; CDR2 reads YYEEEE. The chain's CDR3 is CASSLGRHDEQYF. CDR3 in DNA: TGTGCCAGCAGCCTCGGGAGGCACGACGAGCAGTACTTC.

The chain couples TRBV5-8 to TRBJ2-7, with 7 bases identical to TRBD1. This CDR3 has 14 amino acids. CDR1 is SGHTS and CDR2 is YDEGEE in the germline V gene. The V gene end was trimmed by 4 bases and the J gene end by 3 bases; junction bases not matched to a gene: 7. CDR3 coding DNA: TGTGCCAGCAGCACCCGGGACAGAAACTACGAGCAGTACTTC. It encodes CASSTRDRNYEQYF.

V usage is TRBV30 and J usage is TRBJ1-2; D gene unclear. Germline assignment: CDR1 GTSNPN and CDR2 SVGIG (reference sequence). The germline V and J ends were trimmed by 1 base and 2 bases, with 5 bases remaining between them. This CDR3 comprises 12 residues. CDR3 nucleotides: TGTGCCTGGAGTGAGATGAACTATGGCTACACCTTC. This encodes CAWSEMNYGYTF. Supplemented by reference TRBV30 and TRBJ1-2, the full variable domain reads SQTIHQWPATLVQPVGSPLSLECTVEGTSNPNLYWYRQAAGRGLQLLFYSVGIGQISSEVPQNLSASRPQDRQFILSSKKLLLSDSGFYLCAWSEMNYGYTFGSGTRLTVV.

This chain connects TRBV18 to TRBJ2-7, with 7 bases that match TRBD1. Germline lookup yields CDR1 KGHSH and CDR2 LQKENI. J gave up 0 bases and V 5 bases, and 1 base lay outside the gene matches. The CDR3 is 13 amino acids. As DNA, the CDR3 is TGTGCCAGCTCATGGGACAGCTCCTACGAGCAGTACTTC. Its protein product is CASSWDSSYEQYF.

This clone was seen a handful of times. The genes are TRBV2 and TRBJ1-5; 10 positions match TRBD1. CDR1 SNHLY and CDR2 FYNNEI come from the germline V gene. The CDR3 length is 14 residues. Losses at the gene ends were 7 bases for V and 4 bases for J; bases not matched to a gene: 4. CDR3 amino acids: CASKRTGGNQPQHF. The CDR3, as DNA: TGTGCCAGCAAGAGGACAGGGGGTAATCAGCCCCAGCATTTT.

The chain recombines TRBV30 with TRBJ2-1; 7 nucleotides line up with TRBD2. CDR3 length: 14 amino acids. Trimming at V came to 3 bases and at J to 10 bases, leaving 12 bases not matched to a gene. CDR1 and CDR2 from the germline V gene are GTSNPN and SVGIG (reference sequence). CDR3 sequence (DNA): TGTGCCTGGAGGATCAGCGGGGCCCTATGGGAGCAGTTCTTC. Translated: CAWRISGALWEQFF.

V is TRBV29-1 and J is TRBJ1-5; D might be TRBD1 (5 bases). The germline V gene has CDR1 SQVTM and CDR2 ANQGSEA. This CDR3 has 13 residues. V shed 6 bases and J shed 0 bases, with 9 bases lying between them. CDR3 coding DNA: TGCAGCGTGGGGGGATTTAGCAATCAGCCCCAGCATTTT. It encodes CSVGGFSNQPQHF.

DNA for the CDR3: TGTGCCAGCAGTTATCGACAGGGGAATGGCTACACCTTC. It is translated as CASSYRQGNGYTF. The chain joins TRBV27 to TRBJ1-2, with TRBD1 matching over 8 bases. This CDR3 contains 13 residues. Germline V gives CDR1 MNHEY, CDR2 SMNVEV (reference sequence). Losses at the gene ends were 4 bases for V and 6 bases for J; bases not matched to a gene: 4.

The V and J genes are TRBV5-4 and TRBJ1-1; D remains ambiguous. The CDR3 consists of 11 residues. V was shortened by 4 bases and J by 5 bases, with 6 bases between the two germline ends. Germline V gives CDR1 SGHNT, CDR2 YYREEE (reference sequence). The chain's CDR3 is CASSEGTEAFF. The CDR3 DNA reads as TGTGCCAGCAGCGAGGGTACTGAAGCTTTCTTT. The variable domain in full, completed from reference TRBV5-4 and TRBJ1-1, reads ETGVTQSPTHLIKTRGQQVTLRCSSQSGHNTVSWYQQALGQGPQFIFQYYREEENGRGNFPPRFSGLQFPNYSSELNVNALELDDSALYLCASSEGTEAFFGQGTRLTVV.

This chain uses TRBV18 with TRBJ2-1; D might be TRBD2 (5 bases). V was pared by 6 bases and J by 2 bases, with 11 bases between. From germline, CDR1 is KGHSH and CDR2 LQKENI. This CDR3 is 14 amino acids long. In DNA, the CDR3 is TGTGCCAGCTCCATGGCAGCGGCCTACAATGAGCAGTTCTTC. It encodes CASSMAAAYNEQFF. Looking up the rest from reference TRBV18 and TRBJ2-1 gives the full variable domain: NAGVMQNPRHLVRRRGQEARLRCSPMKGHSHVYWYRQLPEEGLKFMVYLQKENIIDESGMPKERFSAEFPKEGPSILRIQQVVRGDSAAYFCASSMAAAYNEQFFGPGTRLTVL.

V usage is TRBV20-1 and J usage is TRBJ1-1; D call uncertain. The CDR3 sequence is 11 residues long. Looked up from germline, CDR1 is DFQATT and CDR2 is SNEGSKA (reference sequence). V lost 6 bases and J 7 bases, leaving 12 bases between the germline ends. DNA of the CDR3: TGCAGTGCCGAACCCCAATATGAAGCTTTCTTT. It is translated as CSAEPQYEAFF.

The chain links TRBV5-4 to TRBJ2-1; possibly TRBD1 for D (6 bases). V was pared by 3 bases and J by 8 bases, with 18 bases between. Germline loops: CDR1 SGHNT, CDR2 YYREEE (reference sequence). The CDR3 sequence is 15 residues long. CDR3 bases: TGTGCCAGCAGCTCACTAGGAAACAGGGACGATGAGCAGTTCTTC. It yields the protein CASSSLGNRDDEQFF.

This chain links TRBV4-3 with TRBJ2-7; D may correspond to TRBD1 or TRBD2 (5 bases each). This CDR3 has 16 residues. The V end lost 2 bases, the J end lost 0 bases, and 14 bases lay between the germline ends. CDR1 and CDR2 from the germline V gene are LGHNA and YSLEER. The CDR3 region has the DNA TGCGCCAGCAGCCAAACCCGGGACCTCAGCTCCTACGAGCAGTACTTC. As protein: CASSQTRDLSSYEQYF.

The chain links TRBV28 to TRBJ2-7; 7 bases are a match to TRBD1. Germline V lookup: CDR1 MDHEN, CDR2 SYDVKM. The CDR3 loop spans 14 amino acids. V dropped 7 bases and J dropped 1; count of bases not matched to a gene: 7. The CDR3 loop reads CASIDREQSYEQYF. CDR3 sequence (DNA): TGTGCCAGCATCGACAGGGAGCAATCCTACGAGCAGTACTTC.

The J gene is TRBJ2-3, the V gene TRBV4-2; maybe TRBD2 (7 bases). Germline V lookup: CDR1 LGHNA, CDR2 YNFKEQ. The CDR3 totals 16 residues. Between the trimmed V and J ends, which lost 3 bases and 4 bases, there was a span of 17 bases. For the CDR3, the DNA is TGTGCCAGCAGCCACGCAGGCGGGGGCCTCGCAGATACGCAGTATTTT. Amino acids: CASSHAGGGLADTQYF.

This chain uses TRBV9 with TRBJ2-3; 10 nucleotides agree with TRBD2. V was pared by 1 base and J by 1 base, with 6 bases of the junction left unmatched. The CDR3 loop spans 17 amino acids. Germline CDR1 reads SGDLS; CDR2 reads YYNGEE. CDR3 nucleotides: TGTGCCAGCAGCGTACTTCCTAGCGGGAGCGGCACAGATACGCAGTATTTT. Amino acids: CASSVLPSGSGTDTQYF.

The rearrangement uses TRBV18 and TRBJ2-6, with D perhaps matching TRBD1 (5 bases). V dropped 3 bases and J dropped 3 bases, with 9 bases sitting between them. The CDR3 is made up of 15 amino acids. Germline V gives CDR1 KGHSH, CDR2 LQKENI. Written as DNA, the CDR3 is TGTGCCAGCTCACCCCCAGGGTTTGGGGCCAACGTCCTGACTTTC. Its translation is CASSPPGFGANVLTF.

The chain couples TRBV7-2 to TRBJ2-1, with 8 bases matching TRBD1. The junction had 4 bases not matched to a gene; V was cut back by 0 bases and J by 6 bases. Germline assignment: CDR1 SGHTA and CDR2 FQGNSA. This CDR3 is 15 amino acids long. The DNA for the CDR3 is TGTGCCAGCAGCTTAGCCGGGACAGGCCTCAATGAGCAGTTCTTC. Residues: CASSLAGTGLNEQFF. Full variable domain (outside the CDR3, taken from reference TRBV7-2 and TRBJ2-1): GAGVSQSPSNKVTEKGKDVELRCDPISGHTALYWYRQSLGQGLEFLIYFQGNSAPDKSGLPSDRFSAERTGGSVSTLTIQRTQQEDSAVYLCASSLAGTGLNEQFFGPGTRLTVL.

This clone is medium-sized by share. V usage is TRBV18 and J usage is TRBJ2-1, with 9 positions matching TRBD1. The length of the CDR3 is 16 residues. Per germline, CDR1 KGHSH and CDR2 LQKENI. Trimming at V came to 4 bases and at J to 2 bases, leaving 6 bases not matched to a gene. The DNA of the CDR3 is TGTGCCAGCTCACAGGGGACAGGGTGGCCCTACAATGAGCAGTTCTTC. Protein product: CASSQGTGWPYNEQFF.

The chain carries TRBV29-1 and TRBJ2-2, with D possibly being TRBD2 (6 bases). Germline lookup yields CDR1 SQVTM and CDR2 ANQGSEA. CDR3 length: 14 residues. The ends were cut back, 3 bases at V and 4 bases at J, with 12 bases in the middle. The CDR3 coding sequence is TGCAGCGTTGAGAGAGCGGGTGCCACCGGGGAGCTGTTTTTT. It yields the protein CSVERAGATGELFF.

The rearrangement links TRBV7-9 to TRBJ2-5, with D perhaps matching TRBD2 (6 bases). V lost 1 base and J lost 5, with 17 bases in between. The CDR3 totals 16 residues. CDR1 SEHNR and CDR2 FQNEAQ come from the germline V gene (reference sequence). CDR3 nucleotides: TGTGCCAGCAGCTTAGAGTTGTTTCGCCTAGCGGAGACCCAGTACTTC. Its protein is CASSLELFRLAETQYF.

The V gene is TRBV29-1, the J gene TRBJ2-2; TRBD1 aligns across 11 bases. CDR1 and CDR2 from the germline V gene are SQVTM and ANQGSEA. V was pared by 5 bases and J by 4 bases, with 6 bases of the junction left unmatched. The CDR3 length is 15 residues. The CDR3 DNA reads as TGCAGCGTTCGAACCGGGACAGGGGGCACCGGGGAGCTGTTTTTT. Amino acid sequence: CSVRTGTGGTGELFF.

This clone was observed a single time. This rearrangement joins TRBV9 to TRBJ2-5; 10 bases fit TRBD2. V lost 7 bases and J lost 2; bases outside the gene matches: 5. The germline CDR1 and CDR2 sequences are SGDLS and YYNGEE. The CDR3 has 14 amino acids. CDR3 coding DNA: TGTGCCAGCGGGGGGACTAGCGCACAAGAGACCCAGTACTTC. Its translation: CASGGTSAQETQYF. Full variable domain (outside the CDR3, taken from reference TRBV9 and TRBJ2-5): DSGVTQTPKHLITATGQRVTLRCSPRSGDLSVYWYQQSLDQGLQFLIQYYNGEERAKGNILERFSAQQFPDLHSELNLSSLELGDSALYFCASGGTSAQETQYFGPGTRLLVL.

J is TRBJ2-7 and V is TRBV2, with D possibly matching TRBD2 (7 bases). This CDR3 is 15 amino acids long. Germline V gene lookup returns CDR1 SNHLY and CDR2 FYNNEI. With 9 bases removed from V and 2 bases from J, the gap between germline ends came to 20 bases. CDR3 sequence reads: CASTSRGEGPYEQYF. The CDR3 DNA sequence: TGTGCCAGTACATCAAGGGGGGAGGGGCCCTACGAGCAGTACTTC. Complete variable domain (other parts from reference TRBV2 and TRBJ2-7): EPEVTQTPSHQVTQMGQEVILRCVPISNHLYFYWYRQILGQKVEFLVSFYNNEISEKSEIFDDQFSVERPDGSNFTLKIRSTKLEDSAMYFCASTSRGEGPYEQYFGPGTRLTVT.

The chain has TRBV6-6 and TRBJ1-5; maybe TRBD1 (5 bases). The ends were cut back, 2 bases at V and 3 bases at J, with 8 bases in the middle. In germline, CDR1 is MNHNY, CDR2 SVGAGI (reference sequence). The CDR3 consists of 14 residues. The CDR3 DNA reads TGTGCCAGCAGTTACCAGGGTCTCAATCAGCCCCAGCATTTT. This gives the protein CASSYQGLNQPQHF.

A single count supports this clone. This sequence joins TRBV9 and TRBJ1-3; possibly TRBD1 for D (5 bases). Germline lookup yields CDR1 SGDLS and CDR2 YYNGEE. This CDR3 is 14 amino acids long. The V gene lost 3 bases and the J gene lost 0 bases, with 7 bases spanning the gap. The CDR3 DNA is TGTGCCAGCAGCGCAGGGAACTCTGGAAACACCATATATTTT. Encoded protein: CASSAGNSGNTIYF.

This chain connects TRBV30 to TRBJ1-2; no reliable D call. CDR3 length equals 13 residues. Between the trimmed V and J ends, which lost 2 bases and 0 bases, there was a span of 7 bases. Germline lookup yields CDR1 GTSNPN and CDR2 SVGIG (reference sequence). The CDR3 DNA reads as TGTGCCTGGAGTCCTGATTCTAACTATGGCTACACCTTC. Translation: CAWSPDSNYGYTF.

The genes are TRBV4-1 and TRBJ1-5; TRBD1 might be the D (6 bases). The V and J ends lost 2 bases and 3 bases respectively, with 11 bases between them. There are 15 residues in the CDR3. Looked up from germline, CDR1 is MGHRA and CDR2 is YSYEKL. CDR3 sequence: CASSQLQGINQPQHF. For the CDR3, the DNA is TGCGCCAGCAGCCAACTCCAGGGGATCAATCAGCCCCAGCATTTT.

The V and J genes are TRBV2 and TRBJ1-1; no definite D call. CDR1 and CDR2 (germline): SNHLY, FYNNEI. This CDR3 comprises 13 residues. V was clipped by 1 base and J by 0 bases, with 3 bases between them. The CDR3 reads CASSEGLNTEAFF. The DNA for the CDR3 is TGTGCCAGCAGTGAAGGTCTGAACACTGAAGCTTTCTTT.

V gene TRBV4-2 combines with J gene TRBJ1-2, with 10 bases lining up with TRBD1. Germline CDR1 reads LGHNA; CDR2 reads YNFKEQ. The CDR3 contains 17 residues. The trim removed 1 base at V and 2 bases at J, leaving 7 bases unmatched. The chain's CDR3 is CASSQGGTGAPNYGYTF. The CDR3 bases are TGTGCCAGCAGCCAAGGGGGGACAGGGGCGCCGAACTATGGCTACACCTTC.

This clone was observed a handful of times. The chain couples TRBV28 to TRBJ2-7, with 11 nucleotides matching TRBD2. The trim removed 6 bases at V and 4 bases at J, leaving 8 bases unmatched. This CDR3 region has 15 residues. Germline assignment: CDR1 MDHEN and CDR2 SYDVKM. CDR3: CASSLGASGRYEQYF. CDR3 nucleotides: TGTGCCAGCAGCCTAGGGGCTAGCGGGAGGTACGAGCAGTACTTC. The complete variable domain, with remaining parts taken from reference TRBV28 and TRBJ2-7, reads DVKVTQSSRYLVKRTGEKVFLECVQDMDHENMFWYRQDPGLGLRLIYFSYDVKMKEKGDIPEGYSVSREKKERFSLILESASTNQTSMYLCASSLGASGRYEQYFGPGTRLTVT.

V usage is TRBV14 and J usage is TRBJ2-3; no reliable D call. The CDR3 totals 12 residues. Germline assignment: CDR1 SGHDN and CDR2 FVKESK. V lost 6 bases, J lost 8 bases, and 12 bases lay in between. The CDR3 loop is CASSPQLGTQYF. Here the CDR3 DNA reads TGTGCCAGCAGTCCCCAGTTGGGTACGCAGTATTTT.